This is a list of T cell receptor beta chains from one sample in a study of cytomegalovirus exposure and HLA in healthy donors. TCRdb keeps only in-frame clones here, not all; method: immunoSEQ multiplex PCR. The table lists roughly 130,000 clones, around 80% of them singletons. The sequenced sample was PBMCs. Receptors originate from a male donor in good health and CMV-seropositive. The CDR3 runs from the conserved cysteine through the conserved F or W. The order of the fields is clone size, V gene, J gene, D gene, CDR3 protein, CDR3 DNA. A D gene is named only where the DNA matches it firmly. A clone size is listed for some rows: how often the clone was seen (once, few, many), or a class if it is expanded.

clone size: NA; V gene: TRBV5-4; J gene: TRBJ2-1; D gene: NA; CDR3 protein: CASSLDLSVNEQFF; CDR3 DNA: TGTGCCAGCAGCTTAGACCTTAGCGTCAATGAGCAGTTCTTC
clone size: NA; V gene: TRBV9; J gene: TRBJ2-1; D gene: NA; CDR3 protein: CASSVAPSGPQFF; CDR3 DNA: TGTGCCAGCAGCGTAGCACCCAGCGGGCCACAGTTCTTC
clone size: NA; V gene: TRBV7-7; J gene: TRBJ2-5; D gene: TRBD2; CDR3 protein: CASSLGAGGLETQYF; CDR3 DNA: TGTGCTAGCAGCTTAGGAGCGGGGGGGCTTGAGACCCAGTACTTC
clone size: NA; V gene: TRBV6-6; J gene: TRBJ2-1; D gene: NA; CDR3 protein: CASSQFRGRASNEQFF; CDR3 DNA: TGTGCCAGCAGTCAGTTTAGGGGGAGGGCCTCCAATGAGCAGTTCTTC
clone size: NA; V gene: TRBV6-6; J gene: TRBJ2-1; D gene: NA; CDR3 protein: CASSFGLVSNEQFF; CDR3 DNA: TGTGCCAGCAGTTTTGGCCTAGTAAGCAATGAGCAGTTCTTC
clone size: few; V gene: TRBV15; J gene: TRBJ2-5; D gene: TRBD1; CDR3 protein: CATSTDRGETQYF; CDR3 DNA: TGTGCCACCAGCACGGACAGGGGTGAGACCCAGTACTTC
clone size: NA; V gene: TRBV20-1; J gene: TRBJ2-3; D gene: NA; CDR3 protein: CSGRDADTQYF; CDR3 DNA: TGCAGTGGGAGGGACGCAGATACGCAGTATTTT
clone size: few; V gene: TRBV6-1; J gene: TRBJ1-1; D gene: NA; CDR3 protein: CASSEGTLYLTEAFF; CDR3 DNA: TGTGCCAGCAGTGAAGGGACACTCTACCTCACTGAAGCTTTCTTT
clone size: NA; V gene: TRBV6-1; J gene: TRBJ2-5; D gene: NA; CDR3 protein: CASSEARRLQETQYF; CDR3 DNA: TGTGCCAGCAGTGAAGCGCGCAGACTCCAAGAGACCCAGTACTTC
clone size: NA; V gene: TRBV2; J gene: TRBJ2-3; D gene: TRBD2; CDR3 protein: CASTGLAVSDTQYF; CDR3 DNA: TGTGCCAGCACCGGACTAGCGGTGTCGGATACGCAGTATTTT
clone size: NA; V gene: TRBV9; J gene: TRBJ2-3; D gene: TRBD2; CDR3 protein: CASSVGTSGSSTDTQYF; CDR3 DNA: TGTGCCAGCAGCGTAGGGACTAGCGGGAGTAGCACAGATACGCAGTATTTT
clone size: NA; V gene: TRBV18; J gene: TRBJ2-1; D gene: TRBD1; CDR3 protein: CASSPPGQGRGSSYNEQFF; CDR3 DNA: TGTGCCAGCTCACCCCCGGGACAGGGTCGGGGGAGCTCCTACAATGAGCAGTTCTTC
clone size: NA; V gene: TRBV5-1; J gene: TRBJ2-3; D gene: TRBD2; CDR3 protein: CASSLGGGRTDTQYF; CDR3 DNA: TGCGCCAGCAGCTTGGGCGGGGGAAGAACAGATACGCAGTATTTT
clone size: NA; V gene: TRBV27; J gene: TRBJ2-7; D gene: TRBD2; CDR3 protein: CASSLGLKTSGSVYEQYF; CDR3 DNA: TGTGCCAGCAGTTTAGGGCTTAAGACTAGCGGGAGTGTCTACGAGCAGTACTTC
clone size: NA; V gene: TRBV25-1; J gene: TRBJ1-3; D gene: NA; CDR3 protein: CASSEFQALSPGNTIYF; CDR3 DNA: TGTGCCAGCAGTGAATTCCAGGCGTTATCACCAGGAAACACCATATATTTT
clone size: NA; V gene: TRBV7-9; J gene: TRBJ1-1; D gene: NA; CDR3 protein: CASSLPGSTEAFF; CDR3 DNA: TGTGCCAGCAGTCTCCCCGGGAGCACTGAAGCTTTCTTT
clone size: NA; V gene: TRBV5-1; J gene: TRBJ2-1; D gene: NA; CDR3 protein: CASSFDMYNEQFF; CDR3 DNA: TGCGCCAGCAGCTTCGACATGTACAATGAGCAGTTCTTC
clone size: NA; V gene: TRBV2; J gene: TRBJ1-1; D gene: TRBD1; CDR3 protein: CASSLQGGNTEAFF; CDR3 DNA: TGTGCCAGCAGTCTTCAGGGGGGGAACACTGAAGCTTTCTTT
clone size: NA; V gene: TRBV6-5; J gene: TRBJ1-3; D gene: NA; CDR3 protein: CASSTAGNTIYF; CDR3 DNA: TGTGCCAGCTCGACAGCTGGAAACACCATATATTTT
clone size: once; V gene: TRBV19; J gene: TRBJ2-7; D gene: TRBD2; CDR3 protein: CASTGTSGSYEQYF; CDR3 DNA: TGTGCCAGTACTGGGACTAGCGGGTCCTACGAGCAGTACTTC